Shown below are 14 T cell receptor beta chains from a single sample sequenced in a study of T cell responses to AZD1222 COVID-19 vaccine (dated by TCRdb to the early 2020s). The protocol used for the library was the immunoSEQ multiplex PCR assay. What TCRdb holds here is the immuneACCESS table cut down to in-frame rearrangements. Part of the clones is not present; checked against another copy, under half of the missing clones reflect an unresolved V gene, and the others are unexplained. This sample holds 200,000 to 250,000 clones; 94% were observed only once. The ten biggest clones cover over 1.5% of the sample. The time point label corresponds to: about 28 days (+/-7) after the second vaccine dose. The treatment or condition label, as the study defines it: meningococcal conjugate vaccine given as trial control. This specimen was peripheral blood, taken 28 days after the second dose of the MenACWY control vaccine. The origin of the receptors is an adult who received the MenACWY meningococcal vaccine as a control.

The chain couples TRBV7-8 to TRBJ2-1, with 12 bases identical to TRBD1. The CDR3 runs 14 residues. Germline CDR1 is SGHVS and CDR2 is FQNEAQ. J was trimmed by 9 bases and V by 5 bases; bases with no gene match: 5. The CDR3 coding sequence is TGTGCCAGCAGCCCGGGACAGGGGGCAGGTGAGCAGTTCTTC. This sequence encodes CASSPGQGAGEQFF.

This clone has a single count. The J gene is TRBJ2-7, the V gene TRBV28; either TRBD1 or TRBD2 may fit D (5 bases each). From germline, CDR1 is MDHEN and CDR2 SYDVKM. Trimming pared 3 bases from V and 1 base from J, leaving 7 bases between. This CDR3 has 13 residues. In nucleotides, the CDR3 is TGTGCCAGCAGTTTGGGGGTATCCTACGAGCAGTACTTC. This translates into CASSLGVSYEQYF. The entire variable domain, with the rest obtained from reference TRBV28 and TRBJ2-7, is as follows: DVKVTQSSRYLVKRTGEKVFLECVQDMDHENMFWYRQDPGLGLRLIYFSYDVKMKEKGDIPEGYSVSREKKERFSLILESASTNQTSMYLCASSLGVSYEQYFGPGTRLTVT.

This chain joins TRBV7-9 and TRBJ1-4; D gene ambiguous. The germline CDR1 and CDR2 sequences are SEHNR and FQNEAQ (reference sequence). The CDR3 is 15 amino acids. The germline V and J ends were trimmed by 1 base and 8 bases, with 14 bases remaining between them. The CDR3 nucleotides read TGTGCCAGCAGCTTAGGAGGGTCATTGAGGGAAAAACTGTTTTTT. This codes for CASSLGGSLREKLFF.

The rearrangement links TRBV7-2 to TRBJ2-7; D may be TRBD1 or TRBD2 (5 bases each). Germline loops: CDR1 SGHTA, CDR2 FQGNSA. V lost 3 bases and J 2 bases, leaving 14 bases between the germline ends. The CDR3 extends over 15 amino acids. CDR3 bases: TGTGCCAGCAGCTTTACCGGGACCACCGCCTACGAGCAGTACTTC. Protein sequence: CASSFTGTTAYEQYF. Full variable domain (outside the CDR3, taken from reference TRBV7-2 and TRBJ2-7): GAGVSQSPSNKVTEKGKDVELRCDPISGHTALYWYRQSLGQGLEFLIYFQGNSAPDKSGLPSDRFSAERTGGSVSTLTIQRTQQEDSAVYLCASSFTGTTAYEQYFGPGTRLTVT.

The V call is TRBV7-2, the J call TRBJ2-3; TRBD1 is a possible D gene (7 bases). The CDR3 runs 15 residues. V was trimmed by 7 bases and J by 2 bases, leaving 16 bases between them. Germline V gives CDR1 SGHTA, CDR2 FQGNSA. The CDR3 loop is CASTLDRDSTDTQYF. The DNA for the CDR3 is TGTGCCAGCACCCTCGACAGGGACTCCACAGATACGCAGTATTTT.

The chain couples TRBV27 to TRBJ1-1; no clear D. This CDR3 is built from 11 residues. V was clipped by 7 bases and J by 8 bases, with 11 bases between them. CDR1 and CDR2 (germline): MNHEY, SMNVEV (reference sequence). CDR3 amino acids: CASTNGQEAFF. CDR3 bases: TGTGCCAGCACCAATGGCCAGGAAGCTTTCTTT.

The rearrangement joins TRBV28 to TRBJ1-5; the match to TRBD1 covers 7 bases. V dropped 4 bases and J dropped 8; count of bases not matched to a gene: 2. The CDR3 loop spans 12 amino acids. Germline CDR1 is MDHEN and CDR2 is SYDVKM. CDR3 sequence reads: CASSSDREPQHF. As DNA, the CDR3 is TGTGCCAGCAGTTCCGACAGGGAGCCCCAGCATTTT.

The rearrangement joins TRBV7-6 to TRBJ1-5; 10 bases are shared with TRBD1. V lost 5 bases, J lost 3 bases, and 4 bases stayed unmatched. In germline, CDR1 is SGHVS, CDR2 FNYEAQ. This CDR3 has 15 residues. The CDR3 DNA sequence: TGTGCCAGCAGCCAGACAGGGGGCCTCAATCAGCCCCAGCATTTT. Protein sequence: CASSQTGGLNQPQHF.

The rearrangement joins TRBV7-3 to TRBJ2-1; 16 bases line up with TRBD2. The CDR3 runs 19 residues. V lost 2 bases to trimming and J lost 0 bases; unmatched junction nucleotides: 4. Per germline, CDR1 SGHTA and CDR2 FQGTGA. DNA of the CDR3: TGTGCCAGCAGCTTATGGGGACTAGCGGGAGGGAGCTCCTACAATGAGCAGTTCTTC. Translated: CASSLWGLAGGSSYNEQFF.

In DNA, the CDR3 is TGTGCCTGGAGCAGGGGGTCCCTTAGCAATCAGCCCCAGCATTTT. Its translation is CAWSRGSLSNQPQHF. The chain recombines TRBV30 with TRBJ1-5, with 7 positions matching TRBD1. Germline V gives CDR1 GTSNPN, CDR2 SVGIG (reference sequence). V dropped 3 bases and J dropped 0; count of bases not matched to a gene: 5. This CDR3 has 15 amino acids.

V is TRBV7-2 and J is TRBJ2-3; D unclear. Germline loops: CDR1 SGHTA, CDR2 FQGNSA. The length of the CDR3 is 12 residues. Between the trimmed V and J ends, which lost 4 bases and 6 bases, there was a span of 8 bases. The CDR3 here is CASSSIEDTQYF. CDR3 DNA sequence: TGTGCCAGCAGCTCAATCGAGGATACGCAGTATTTT.

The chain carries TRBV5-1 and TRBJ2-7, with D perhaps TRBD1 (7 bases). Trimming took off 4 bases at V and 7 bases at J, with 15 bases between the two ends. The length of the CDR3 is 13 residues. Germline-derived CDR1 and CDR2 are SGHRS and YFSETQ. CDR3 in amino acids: CASSLAQGGEQYF. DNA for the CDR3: TGCGCCAGCAGCCTCGCTCAGGGGGGTGAGCAGTACTTC.

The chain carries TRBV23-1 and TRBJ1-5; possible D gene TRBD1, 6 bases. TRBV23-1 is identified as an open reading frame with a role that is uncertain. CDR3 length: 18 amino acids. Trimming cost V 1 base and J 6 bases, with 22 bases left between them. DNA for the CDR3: TGCGCCAGCAGTCAATACCCAATGGTGAACAGGGACCCTCAGCCCCAGCATTTT. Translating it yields CASSQYPMVNRDPQPQHF.

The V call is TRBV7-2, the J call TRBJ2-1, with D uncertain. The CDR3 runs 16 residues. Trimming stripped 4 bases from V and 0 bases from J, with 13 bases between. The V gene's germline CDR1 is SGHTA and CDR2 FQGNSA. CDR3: CASSSNGPSSYNEQFF. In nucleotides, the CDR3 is TGTGCCAGCAGCTCGAACGGACCGAGCTCCTACAATGAGCAGTTCTTC.